The TCR beta chain described here comes from a study of vaccination and CD4 T cells after COVID-19. In the study overall: At a median approximately 99 days (range 35 to 161) after diagnosis, post-COVID samples were drawn. Blood was drawn a median around 74 days post second dose, range 14 to 241.

Notes on this clonotype: Its antigen is not known.

Germline V gene lookup returns CDR1 SGHNT and CDR2 YYREEE (reference sequence). J gave up 4 bases and V 4 bases, and 7 bases lay outside the gene matches. The CDR3 is made up of 15 amino acids. Time point given: late sampling 161 to 241 days after vaccination in three convalescent patients. Stated treatment: roughly 11-day PBMC culture with coronavirus spike peptide pools or control peptides (ViraFEST assay). Antigen-specific T cells were expanded with peptide pools by ViraFEST, and TCRs were then sequenced. The Oncomine TCR Beta short-read assay sequenced DNA from cultured CD4+ T cells. The authors extracted genomic DNA from cultured CD4+ T cells. TCRdb recomputed calls from the PCR reads with MiXCR, one row per CDR3 protein. The sample has about 25,000 distinct CDR3 sequences; roughly 31% are singletons.

The chain combines TRBV5-4 with TRBJ2-3, with 9 bases fitting TRBD1. Sample: CD4+ T cells from blood, cultured in vitro, taken about 7 months after SARS-CoV-2 vaccination. This TCR came from a human donor who had recovered from COVID-19. Here the CDR3 reads CASSQTGGIADTQYF. Written as DNA, the CDR3 is TGTGCCAGCAGCCAAACAGGGGGCATCGCAGATACGCAGTATTTT.